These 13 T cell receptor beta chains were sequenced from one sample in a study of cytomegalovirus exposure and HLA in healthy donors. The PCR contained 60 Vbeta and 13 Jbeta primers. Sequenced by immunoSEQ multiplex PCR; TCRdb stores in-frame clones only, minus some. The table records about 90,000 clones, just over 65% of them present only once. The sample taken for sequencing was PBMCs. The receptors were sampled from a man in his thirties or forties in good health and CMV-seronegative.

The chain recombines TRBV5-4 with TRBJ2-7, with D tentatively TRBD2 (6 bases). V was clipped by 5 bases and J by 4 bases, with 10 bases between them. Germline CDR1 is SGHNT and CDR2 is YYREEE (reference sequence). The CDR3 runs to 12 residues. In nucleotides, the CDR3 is TGTGCCAGCAGGGCTAGCGAGTACGAGCAGTACTTC. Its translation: CASRASEYEQYF. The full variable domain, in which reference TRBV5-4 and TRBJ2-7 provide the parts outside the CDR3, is ETGVTQSPTHLIKTRGQQVTLRCSSQSGHNTVSWYQQALGQGPQFIFQYYREEENGRGNFPPRFSGLQFPNYSSELNVNALELDDSALYLCASRASEYEQYFGPGTRLTVT.

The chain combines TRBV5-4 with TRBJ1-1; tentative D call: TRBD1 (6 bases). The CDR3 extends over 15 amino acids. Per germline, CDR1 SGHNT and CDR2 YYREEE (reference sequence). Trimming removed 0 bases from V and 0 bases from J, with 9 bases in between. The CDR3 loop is CASSLAGTMNTEAFF. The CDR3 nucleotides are TGTGCCAGCAGCTTGGCCGGGACAATGAACACTGAAGCTTTCTTT.

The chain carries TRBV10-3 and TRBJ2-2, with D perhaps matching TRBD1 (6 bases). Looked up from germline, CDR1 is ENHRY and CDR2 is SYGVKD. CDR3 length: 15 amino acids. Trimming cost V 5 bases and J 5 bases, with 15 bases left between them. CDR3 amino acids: CAISSGTSRTGELFF. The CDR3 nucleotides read TGTGCCATCAGTTCTGGGACATCGAGGACCGGGGAGCTGTTTTTT.

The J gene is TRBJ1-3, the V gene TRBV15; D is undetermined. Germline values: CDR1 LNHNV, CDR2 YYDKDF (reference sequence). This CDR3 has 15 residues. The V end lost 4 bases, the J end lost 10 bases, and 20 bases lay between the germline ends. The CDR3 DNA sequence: TGTGCCACCAGCACCCACGGGGATCTTTTATCGACCATATATTTT. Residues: CATSTHGDLLSTIYF.

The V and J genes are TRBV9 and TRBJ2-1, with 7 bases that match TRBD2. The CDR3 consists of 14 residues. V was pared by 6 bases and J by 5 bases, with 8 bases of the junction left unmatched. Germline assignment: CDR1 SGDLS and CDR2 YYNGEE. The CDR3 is CASTRTSANNEQFF. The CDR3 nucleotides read TGTGCCAGCACCCGAACTAGCGCCAACAATGAGCAGTTCTTC. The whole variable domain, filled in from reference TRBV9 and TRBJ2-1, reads DSGVTQTPKHLITATGQRVTLRCSPRSGDLSVYWYQQSLDQGLQFLIQYYNGEERAKGNILERFSAQQFPDLHSELNLSSLELGDSALYFCASTRTSANNEQFFGPGTRLTVL.

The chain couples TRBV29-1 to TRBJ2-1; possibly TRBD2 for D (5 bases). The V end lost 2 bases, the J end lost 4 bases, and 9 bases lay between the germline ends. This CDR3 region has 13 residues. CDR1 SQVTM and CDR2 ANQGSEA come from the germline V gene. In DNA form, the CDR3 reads TGCAGCGTTGAATCCGGACTTTACAATGAGCAGTTCTTC. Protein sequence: CSVESGLYNEQFF.

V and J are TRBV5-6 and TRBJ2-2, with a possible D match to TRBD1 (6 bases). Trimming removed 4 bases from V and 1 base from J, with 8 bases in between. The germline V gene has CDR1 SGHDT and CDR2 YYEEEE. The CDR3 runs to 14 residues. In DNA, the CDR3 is TGTGCCAGCAGCCAACAGGGGAACACCGGGGAGCTGTTTTTT. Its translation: CASSQQGNTGELFF.

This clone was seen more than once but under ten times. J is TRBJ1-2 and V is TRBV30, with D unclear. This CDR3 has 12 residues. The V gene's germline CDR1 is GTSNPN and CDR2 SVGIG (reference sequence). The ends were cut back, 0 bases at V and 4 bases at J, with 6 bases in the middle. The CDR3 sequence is CAWSVLGYGYTF. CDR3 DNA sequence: TGTGCCTGGAGTGTACTTGGCTATGGCTACACCTTC.

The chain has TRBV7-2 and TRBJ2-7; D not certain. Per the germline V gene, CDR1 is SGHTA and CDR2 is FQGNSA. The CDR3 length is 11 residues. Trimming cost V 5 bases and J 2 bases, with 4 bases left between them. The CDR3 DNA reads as TGTGCCAGCAGCGCAGCCTACGAGCAGTACTTC. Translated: CASSAAYEQYF.

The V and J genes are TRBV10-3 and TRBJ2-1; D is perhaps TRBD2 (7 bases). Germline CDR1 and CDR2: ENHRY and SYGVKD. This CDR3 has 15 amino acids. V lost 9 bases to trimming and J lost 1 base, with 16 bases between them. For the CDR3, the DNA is TGTGCCATGGGGGGCGGGAGAGTGTCCTACAATGAGCAGTTCTTC. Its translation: CAMGGGRVSYNEQFF.

The CDR3 DNA sequence: TGCGCCAGCAGCTCGGGACTAGAGGTGAACGAGCAGTACTTC. It yields the protein CASSSGLEVNEQYF. J is TRBJ2-7 and V is TRBV5-1, with 8 bases that match TRBD2. J gave up 5 bases and V 3 bases, and 7 bases lay outside the gene matches. Germline CDR1 and CDR2: SGHRS and YFSETQ. The CDR3 has 14 amino acids.

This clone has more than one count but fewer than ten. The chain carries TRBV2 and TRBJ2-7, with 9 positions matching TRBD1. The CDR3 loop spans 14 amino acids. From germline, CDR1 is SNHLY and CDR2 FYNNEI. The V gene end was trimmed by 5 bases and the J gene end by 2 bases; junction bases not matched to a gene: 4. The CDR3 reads CASSPGTGTYEQYF. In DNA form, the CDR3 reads TGTGCCAGCAGTCCCGGGACAGGGACCTACGAGCAGTACTTC.

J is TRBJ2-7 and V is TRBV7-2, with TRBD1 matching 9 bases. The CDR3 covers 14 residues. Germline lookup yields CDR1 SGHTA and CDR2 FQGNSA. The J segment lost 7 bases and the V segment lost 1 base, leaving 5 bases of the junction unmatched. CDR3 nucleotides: TGTGCCAGCAGCTTAGACAGGGGGCGAGATGAGCAGTACTTC. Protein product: CASSLDRGRDEQYF.